The 17 T cell receptor beta chains reported below all come from one sample, sequenced in a study of blood T cell repertoires in COVID-19. Here immunoSEQ multiplex PCR was the method, and the copy in TCRdb shows in-frame clones only, minus some. The table lists around 60,000 clones, 70% to 80% of them singletons. Sequencing was done on a sample of peripheral blood. These receptors were collected from a man at least 80 years old with active or convalescent COVID-19.

By frequency in the sample, this clone is medium-sized. The chain employs TRBV9 and TRBJ1-6; 9 nucleotides align to TRBD1. The CDR3 loop spans 15 amino acids. With 0 bases clipped from V and 6 bases from J, the junction kept 1 base outside the gene matches. Germline values: CDR1 SGDLS, CDR2 YYNGEE. The CDR3 here is CASSVAGQGNSPLHF. The CDR3 DNA reads TGTGCCAGCAGCGTAGCGGGACAGGGTAATTCACCCCTCCACTTT.

V usage is TRBV2 and J usage is TRBJ2-1; the D gene is possibly TRBD2 (5 bases). V lost 9 bases and J lost 0, with 9 bases in between. The CDR3 contains 13 residues. Germline assignment: CDR1 SNHLY and CDR2 FYNNEI. This CDR3 is CASSGISYNEQFF. The CDR3 region has the DNA TGTGCCAGTTCGGGGATCTCCTACAATGAGCAGTTCTTC.

This CDR3 reads CASSLAWANEQFF. CDR3 nucleotide sequence: TGTGCCAGCAGCTTGGCCTGGGCGAATGAGCAGTTCTTC. V is TRBV11-2 and J is TRBJ2-1; D not certain. There are 13 residues in the CDR3. Trimming removed 3 bases at V and 7 bases at J, with 10 bases between. Germline values: CDR1 SGHAT, CDR2 FQNNGV.

The genes are TRBV7-9 and TRBJ2-1; possibly TRBD1 for D (6 bases). The CDR3 is 10 residues long. The V gene's germline CDR1 is SEHNR and CDR2 FQNEAQ (reference sequence). V gave up 6 bases and J gave up 10 bases, with 7 bases separating them. The CDR3 nucleotides are TGTGCCAGCAGTGGGACAGAGCAGTTCTTC. Its protein is CASSGTEQFF.

V and J are TRBV7-2 and TRBJ1-6; 8 bases fit TRBD1. The V and J ends lost 5 bases and 7 bases, in that order; junction bases with no gene match: 7. The CDR3 is 15 residues long. The germline V gene has CDR1 SGHTA and CDR2 FQGNSA. CDR3 residues: CASSRQGAGNSPLHF. CDR3 nucleotides: TGTGCCAGCAGCCGCCAGGGGGCAGGGAATTCACCCCTCCACTTT.

This chain connects TRBV6-5 to TRBJ1-2; D is perhaps TRBD1 (5 bases). The CDR3 is made up of 14 amino acids. Germline CDR1 and CDR2: MNHEY and SVGAGI. V was trimmed by 7 bases and J by 0 bases, leaving 12 bases between them. The CDR3 bases are TGTGCCAGCAAGGGGCGCTTATCTAACTATGGCTACACCTTC. Translating it yields CASKGRLSNYGYTF.

This clone was observed once. The rearrangement uses TRBV27 and TRBJ1-6; the match to TRBD1 covers 9 bases. The CDR3 runs 15 residues. The germline V gene encodes CDR1 MNHEY and CDR2 SMNVEV (reference sequence). With V trimmed by 3 bases and J by 9 bases, 6 bases remained unmatched. The CDR3 reads CASSLDRGGFSPLHF. In nucleotides, the CDR3 is TGTGCCAGCAGTTTGGACAGGGGAGGGTTTTCACCCCTCCACTTT.

V gene TRBV19 combines with J gene TRBJ1-5; possibly TRBD1 for D (5 bases). Germline CDR1 reads LNHDA; CDR2 reads SQIVND (reference sequence). This CDR3 region has 14 residues. V lost 1 base and J 6 bases, leaving 10 bases between the germline ends. CDR3 nucleotide sequence: TGTGCCAGTAGTATAGTGGGGGGGAGTCAGCCCCAGCATTTT. This encodes CASSIVGGSQPQHF. The full variable domain, completed using reference TRBV19 and TRBJ1-5, is DGGITQSPKYLFRKEGQNVTLSCEQNLNHDAMYWYRQDPGQGLRLIYYSQIVNDFQKGDIAEGYSVSREKKESFPLTVTSAQKNPTAFYLCASSIVGGSQPQHFGDGTRLSIL.

The chain combines TRBV12-3 or TRBV12-4 with TRBJ1-2; maybe TRBD1 (5 bases). Trimming took off 8 bases at V and 2 bases at J, with 12 bases between the two ends. This CDR3 is built from 13 residues. Written as DNA, the CDR3 is TGTGCCAGCGGGACTGGCGGAAACTATGGCTACACCTTC. Translation gives CASGTGGNYGYTF.

The chain combines TRBV5-1 with TRBJ1-2; 9 nucleotides match TRBD1. The J segment lost 6 bases and the V segment lost 5 bases, leaving 5 bases of the junction unmatched. Germline-derived CDR1 and CDR2 are SGHRS and YFSETQ. CDR3 length equals 13 residues. The CDR3 DNA sequence: TGCGCCAGCAGGGACAGGGGATTGGATGGCTACACCTTC. It encodes CASRDRGLDGYTF.

The chain carries TRBV28 and TRBJ2-3, with TRBD2 matching 16 bases. Germline assignment: CDR1 MDHEN and CDR2 SYDVKM. The CDR3 consists of 18 residues. J lost 2 bases, V lost 6 bases, and 8 bases had no gene match. The CDR3 DNA reads TGTGCCAGCAGCTCCGGGACTAGCGGGAGGGAAACCACAGATACGCAGTATTTT. It encodes CASSSGTSGRETTDTQYF.

This chain connects TRBV24-1 to TRBJ2-5; possibly TRBD2 for D (5 bases). Deletions cut 3 bases from V and 7 bases from J, with 17 bases between. This CDR3 region has 15 residues. In germline, CDR1 is KGHDR, CDR2 SFDVKD. The CDR3 DNA sequence: TGTGCCACCAGTGATCCGTCAGACTACGCGGGGACCCAGTACTTC. Translating gives CATSDPSDYAGTQYF.

This chain connects TRBV28 to TRBJ1-6; tentative D call: TRBD1 (6 bases). The germline V gene encodes CDR1 MDHEN and CDR2 SYDVKM. The CDR3 is 15 residues long. Trimming stripped 6 bases from V and 8 bases from J, with 17 bases between. CDR3 nucleotides: TGTGCCAGCAGATTCCTGGTCAGGGGTCATTCACCCCTCCACTTT. This codes for CASRFLVRGHSPLHF.

The rearrangement joins TRBV6-6 to TRBJ2-7, with D maybe TRBD2 (5 bases). CDR3 length equals 13 residues. CDR1 is MNHNY, CDR2 SVGAGI, per germline (reference sequence). Trimming left V 2 bases short and J 4 bases short, with 9 bases between. The CDR3 reads CASSYPGSYEQYF. CDR3 in DNA: TGTGCCAGCAGTTACCCGGGAAGTTACGAGCAGTACTTC.

The V gene is TRBV19, the J gene TRBJ2-7, with 10 bases that match TRBD2. The junction had 4 bases not matched to a gene; V was cut back by 1 base and J by 4 bases. The CDR3 consists of 15 residues. Germline assignment: CDR1 LNHDA and CDR2 SQIVND (reference sequence). The CDR3 sequence is CASSIGNSGRYEQYF. The CDR3 DNA reads TGTGCCAGTAGTATAGGAAATAGCGGGAGGTACGAGCAGTACTTC.

The chain carries TRBV6-5 and TRBJ2-7, with TRBD2 as a possible D gene (6 bases). CDR1 is MNHEY and CDR2 is SVGAGI in the germline V gene. The CDR3 has 14 residues. V was cut by 6 bases and J by 1 base, with 13 bases left in between. The CDR3 bases are TGTGCCAGCAGCGATACCGGGAGATCCTACGAGCAGTACTTC. It codes for CASSDTGRSYEQYF.

The chain combines TRBV3-1 (or the pseudogene TRBV3-2) with TRBJ2-5; 7 bases agree with TRBD2. Germline V gene data show CDR1 as LGHDT and CDR2 as YNNKEL (reference sequence). V shed 1 base and J 1 base; nucleotides not matched to a gene: 3. CDR3 length equals 15 residues. CDR3 sequence: CASSQGLAAQETQYF. The CDR3 region has the DNA TGTGCCAGCAGCCAAGGTCTAGCGGCCCAAGAGACCCAGTACTTC.